This TCR beta chain comes out of a study of T cell responses to AZD1222 COVID-19 vaccine. Study results and caveats: Two doses of AZD1222 preceded a rise in Spike-specific TCR breadth and depth.

This CDR3 is built from 15 residues. CDR1 and CDR2 (germline): LGHDT, YNNKEL (reference sequence). Trimming removed 3 bases from V and 9 bases from J; junction bases left unmatched: 9. About this clone: Its antigen remains unknown.

Sequencing used immunoSEQ multiplex PCR; TCRdb keeps in-frame clones, though not all of them. The table includes about 120,000 clones, roughly 89% detected once. This receptor was identified in an adult in good health. The sample consisted of peripheral blood, taken on day 0 of AZD1222 vaccination. This chain joins TRBV3-1 (or the pseudogene TRBV3-2) and TRBJ2-1; TRBD1 matches at 9 bases. CDR3 in DNA: TGTGCCAGCAGCCAGATGGGACAGGGCGTAGGTGAGCAGTTCTTC. Translating gives CASSQMGQGVGEQFF.